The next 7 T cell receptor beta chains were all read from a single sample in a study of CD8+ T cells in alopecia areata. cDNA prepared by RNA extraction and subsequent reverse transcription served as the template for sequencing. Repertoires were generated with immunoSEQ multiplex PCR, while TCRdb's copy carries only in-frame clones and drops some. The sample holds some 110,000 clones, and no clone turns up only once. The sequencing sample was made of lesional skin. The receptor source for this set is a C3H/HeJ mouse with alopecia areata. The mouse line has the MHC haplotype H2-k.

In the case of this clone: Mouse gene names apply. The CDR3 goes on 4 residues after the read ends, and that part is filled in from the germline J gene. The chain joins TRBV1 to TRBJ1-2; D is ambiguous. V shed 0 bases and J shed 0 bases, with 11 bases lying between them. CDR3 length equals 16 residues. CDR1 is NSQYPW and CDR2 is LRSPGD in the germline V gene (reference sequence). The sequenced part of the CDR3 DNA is TGCACCTGCAGTGCAGATTTAGTCAGTGCAAACTCC. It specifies CTCSADLVSANS. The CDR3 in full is CTCSADLVSANSDYTF.

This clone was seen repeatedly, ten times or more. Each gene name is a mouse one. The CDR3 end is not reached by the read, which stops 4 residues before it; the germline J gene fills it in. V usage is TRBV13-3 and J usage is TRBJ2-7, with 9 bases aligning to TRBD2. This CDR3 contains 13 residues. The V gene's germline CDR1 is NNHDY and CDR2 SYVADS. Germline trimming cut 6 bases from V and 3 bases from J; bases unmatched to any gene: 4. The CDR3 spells CASTTGGNYEQYF. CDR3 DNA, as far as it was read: TGTGCCAGCACAACTGGGGGGAACTAT.

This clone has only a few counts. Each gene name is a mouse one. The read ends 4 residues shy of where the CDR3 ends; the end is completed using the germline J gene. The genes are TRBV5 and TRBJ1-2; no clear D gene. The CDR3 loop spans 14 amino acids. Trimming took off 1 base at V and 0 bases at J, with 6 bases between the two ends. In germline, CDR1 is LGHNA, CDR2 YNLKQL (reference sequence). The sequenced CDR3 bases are TGTGCCAGCAGCCAAGGTGATGCAAACTCC. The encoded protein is CASSQGDANS. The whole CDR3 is CASSQGDANSDYTF.

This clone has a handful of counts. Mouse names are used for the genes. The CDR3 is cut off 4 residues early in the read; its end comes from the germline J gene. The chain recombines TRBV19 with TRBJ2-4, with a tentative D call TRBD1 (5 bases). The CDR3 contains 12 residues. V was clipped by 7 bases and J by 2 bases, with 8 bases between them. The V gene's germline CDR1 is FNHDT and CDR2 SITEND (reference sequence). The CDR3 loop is CASQTVQNTLYF. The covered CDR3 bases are TGTGCCAGCCAGACAGTTCAAAAC.

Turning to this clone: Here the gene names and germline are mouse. The CDR3 protein is CASSHRDRGNSDYTF. The CDR3 DNA, read in part, is TGTGCCAGCAGTCACCGGGACAGGGGTAACTCC. The J gene is TRBJ1-2, the V gene TRBV19; 10 bases map to TRBD1. The read finishes 4 residues shy of the CDR3 end, and the germline J gene is used to complete it. The CDR3 runs to 15 residues. Unmatched junction bases numbered 5, after V lost 4 bases and J lost 2 bases. Germline V lookup: CDR1 FNHDT, CDR2 SITEND (reference sequence).

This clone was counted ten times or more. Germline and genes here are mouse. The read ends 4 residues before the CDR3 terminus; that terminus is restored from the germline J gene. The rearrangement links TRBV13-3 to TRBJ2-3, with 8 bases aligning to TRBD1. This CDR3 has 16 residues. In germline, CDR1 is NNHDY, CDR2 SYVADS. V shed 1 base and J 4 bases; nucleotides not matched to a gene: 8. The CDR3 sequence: CASSDMVRTGTETLYF. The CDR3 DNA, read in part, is TGTGCCAGCAGTGATATGGTGCGGACAGGGACAGAA.

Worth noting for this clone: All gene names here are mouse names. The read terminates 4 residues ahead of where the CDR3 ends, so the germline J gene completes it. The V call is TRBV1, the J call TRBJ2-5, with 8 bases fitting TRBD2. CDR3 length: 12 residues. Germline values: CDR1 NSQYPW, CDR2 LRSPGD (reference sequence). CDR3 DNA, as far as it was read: TGCACCTGTGACTGGGGAAAAGAC. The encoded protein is CTCDWGKD. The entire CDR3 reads CTCDWGKDTQYF.